Here is one T cell receptor (beta chain) with its context. The antigen is undetermined. Some clones are missing from TCRdb's copy, which holds only in-frame ones; the method was immunoSEQ multiplex PCR. The sample shows approximately 37,000 clones, around 87% of them seen only once. The sample comes from a study of neoadjuvant anti-PD-1 for oral cavity cancer. Overall study: Non-progressing patients received a fourth nivolumab dose near day 43, then surgery on days 50-56. Study-level points and caveats: Only three patients per response group were TCR-analyzed; validation needed.

Cohort: HPV-negative, locally advanced oral cavity squamous cell carcinoma patients. No culture or expansion preceded analysis of these blood cells. In germline, CDR1 is MNHNS, CDR2 SASEGT. V gave up 5 bases and J gave up 10 bases; unmatched junction bases: 8. The CDR3 totals 14 residues. The genes are TRBV6-1 and TRBJ1-1, with 12 bases identical to TRBD1. The TCR was taken from a person aged 35-80 years with oral cavity squamous cell carcinoma. Specimen: PBMCs, collected before nivolumab (anti-PD-1) treatment. The CDR3 DNA is TGTGCCAGCAGTCGAGGGGGGACAGGGGGCGTAGCTTTCTTT. This encodes CASSRGGTGGVAFF.